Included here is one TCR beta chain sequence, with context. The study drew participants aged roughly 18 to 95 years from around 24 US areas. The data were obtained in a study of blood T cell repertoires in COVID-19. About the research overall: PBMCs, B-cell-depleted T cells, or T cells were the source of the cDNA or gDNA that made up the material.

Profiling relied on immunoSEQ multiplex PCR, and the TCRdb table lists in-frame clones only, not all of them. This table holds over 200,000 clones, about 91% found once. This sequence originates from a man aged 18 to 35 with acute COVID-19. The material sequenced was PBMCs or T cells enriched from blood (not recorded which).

The CDR3 loop reads CASGPSYEQFF. Written as DNA, the CDR3 is TGTGCTAGTGGTCCTAGCTATGAGCAGTTCTTC. The chain combines TRBV12-5 with TRBJ2-1, with D tentatively TRBD2 (5 bases). V dropped 5 bases and J dropped 8 bases, with 7 bases sitting between them. This CDR3 comprises 11 residues. Per germline, CDR1 LGHNT and CDR2 FRNRAP.